This T cell receptor (beta chain) derives from a study of blood T cell repertoires in COVID-19. Across the study: The study drew acute and convalescent COVID-19 samples from the United States, Italy and Spain. Nucleic acid was either cDNA or gDNA, and it came from T cells, B-cell-depleted T cells, or PBMCs.

This CDR3 has 13 residues. Germline lookup yields CDR1 MNHEY and CDR2 SVGAGI. J lost 4 bases, V lost 11 bases, and 8 bases had no gene match. As originally analysed: Estimates of nucleated cell counts were drawn from the amplification of reference gene primers. Profiled with immunoSEQ multiplex PCR; TCRdb holds only in-frame clones, not every one. That table supplies the V and J calls and clone size; D and trimming were determined from the DNA. In the table there are roughly 250,000 clones, roughly 84% of which are singletons. Sample: peripheral blood. The chain joins TRBV6-5 to TRBJ1-1; 9 bases fit TRBD1. This TCR was sampled from a woman between 40 and 55 years old with active or convalescent COVID-19. The CDR3 DNA reads as TGTGCCGGATCACAGGGGGCTGGCACTGAAGCTTTCTTT. Translated, it gives CAGSQGAGTEAFF.